The rows below give T cell receptor beta chains drawn from one sample of a study of identical twins. Each CDR3 protein gets one entry after TCRdb re-called the 5' RACE reads with MiXCR. This table holds about 810,000 distinct CDR3 sequences, approximately 13% found once. This sample was also put to use in a study of yellow fever vaccine responses in identical twins.

The material sequenced was PBMCs. The receptors here all came from a woman aged 18-29 years in good health. CDR3s include the opening cysteine and the closing phenylalanine or tryptophan. The order of the fields is J gene, clone size, D gene, V gene, CDR3 protein, CDR3 DNA. D genes are given only for firm matches. Not every row has a clone size; where given, it reads once, few, many or a size class.

TRBJ2-7 | . | . | TRBV7-8 | CASSRPPDYRYEQYF | TGTGCCAGCAGCCGCCCCCCGGACTACCGCTACGAGCAGTACTTC
TRBJ2-5 | . | TRBD2 | TRBV18 | CASSIGQARGTETQYF | TGTGCCAGCTCGATAGGCCAGGCGCGGGGGACAGAGACCCAGTACTTC
TRBJ2-7 | few | . | TRBV2 | CASSGGLDPDEQYF | TGTGCCAGCAGCGGCGGACTGGATCCGGACGAGCAGTACTTC
TRBJ2-3 | . | TRBD2 | TRBV20-1 | CSARGLAGVSDTQYF | TGCAGTGCTAGAGGACTAGCGGGAGTTTCAGATACGCAGTATTTT
TRBJ1-5 | . | . | TRBV20-1 | CSVEDGDQPQHF | TGCAGTGTAGAGGATGGGGATCAGCCCCAGCATTTT
TRBJ1-5 | few | . | TRBV12-3/TRBV12-4 | CASSFGFNQPQHF | TGTGCCAGCAGTTTTGGCTTCAATCAGCCCCAGCATTTT
TRBJ2-7 | many | TRBD1 | TRBV12-3/TRBV12-4 | CASSSGQVNSYEQYF | TGTGCCAGCAGTTCGGGACAGGTAAACTCCTACGAGCAGTACTTC
TRBJ1-1 | few | TRBD1 | TRBV20-1 | CSAGRTGVTEAFF | TGCAGTGCCGGGCGGACAGGGGTCACTGAAGCTTTCTTT
TRBJ1-1 | . | . | TRBV5-1 | CASSLERIANTEAFF | TGCGCCAGCAGCTTGGAACGGATAGCGAACACTGAAGCTTTCTTT
TRBJ2-1 | . | . | TRBV4-2 | CASSQDNNEQFF | TGTGCCAGCAGCCAAGATAACAATGAGCAGTTCTTC
TRBJ2-2 | . | . | TRBV2 | CASSEVPSPGELFF | TGTGCCAGCAGTGAAGTCCCGAGCCCCGGGGAGCTGTTTTTT
TRBJ2-1 | . | TRBD1 | TRBV5-1 | CASSTGQGGNEQFF | TGCGCCAGCTCTACGGGACAGGGGGGCAATGAGCAGTTCTTC
TRBJ2-1 | . | . | TRBV28 | CASSSSSGTINNEQFF | TGTGCCAGCAGTTCCTCCTCCGGGACAATTAACAATGAGCAGTTCTTC
TRBJ2-2 | . | . | TRBV5-6 | CASVWAGELFF | TGTGCCAGCGTGTGGGCCGGGGAGCTGTTTTTT
TRBJ2-4 | . | . | TRBV2 | CASRARQALAKNIQYF | TGTGCCAGCAGAGCCCGACAGGCTCTAGCCAAAAACATTCAGTACTTC
TRBJ2-1 | . | TRBD1 | TRBV29-1 | CSVEARGTGYARAYNEQFF | TGCAGCGTTGAAGCCCGAGGGACAGGGTACGCAAGGGCCTACAATGAGCAGTTCTTC
TRBJ2-2 | . | TRBD1 | TRBV4-1 | CASSQNHRGWGTGELFF | TGCGCCAGCAGCCAAAACCACAGGGGTTGGGGCACCGGGGAGCTGTTTTTT
TRBJ1-2 | . | . | TRBV2 | CASSAPGTPWGYTF | TGTGCCAGCAGTGCTCCCGGGACACCCTGGGGCTACACCTTC
TRBJ2-1 | . | TRBD1 | TRBV25-1 | CASSETGLDNEQFF | TGTGCCAGCAGTGAGACAGGGCTCGACAATGAGCAGTTCTTC
TRBJ2-7 | few | . | TRBV12-3/TRBV12-4 | CASKGGGDEQYF | TGTGCCAGTAAGGGGGGAGGAGACGAGCAGTACTTC
TRBJ2-1 | . | . | TRBV12-3/TRBV12-4 | CAIRLMGGTYNEQFF | TGTGCCATCCGCTTAATGGGGGGAACCTACAATGAGCAGTTCTTC
TRBJ2-3 | many | . | TRBV11-2 | CASSSPLATDTQYF | TGTGCCAGCAGCTCCCCCCTAGCTACAGATACGCAGTATTTT
TRBJ2-1 | . | TRBD2 | TRBV10-3 | CAITGGSSYNEQFF | TGTGCCATCACGGGGGGAAGTTCCTACAATGAGCAGTTCTTC
TRBJ2-1 | . | . | TRBV4-1 | CASSQDIIGVAVDEQFF | TGCGCCAGCAGCCAAGATATTATCGGGGTGGCGGTGGATGAGCAGTTCTTC
TRBJ2-4 | . | TRBD1 | TRBV6-1 | CASSLQGVPDIQYF | TGTGCCAGCAGCCTTCAGGGGGTGCCGGACATTCAGTACTTC
TRBJ1-5 | . | . | TRBV4-1 | CASSQERRDQPQHF | TGCGCCAGCAGCCAAGAAAGGAGAGATCAGCCCCAGCATTTT
TRBJ2-1 | few | . | TRBV3-1 | CASSQGLGGRSEQFF | TGTGCCAGCAGCCAAGGTCTAGGGGGGCGCAGTGAGCAGTTCTTC
TRBJ2-5 | many | . | TRBV10-3 | CAISGGPQETQYF | TGTGCCATCAGTGGAGGACCCCAAGAGACCCAGTACTTC
TRBJ2-2 | . | . | TRBV11-2 | CASSRRRGTGELFF | TGTGCCAGCAGTAGACGGAGGGGCACCGGGGAGCTGTTTTTT
TRBJ2-5 | . | TRBD2 | TRBV12-3/TRBV12-4 | CASSLAMGLAGVGETQYF | TGTGCCAGCAGTTTAGCTATGGGACTAGCGGGGGTCGGGGAGACCCAGTACTTC
TRBJ2-7 | many | . | TRBV5-1 | CASSLDPHYEQYF | TGCGCCAGCAGCTTGGATCCGCATTACGAGCAGTACTTC
TRBJ1-5 | . | . | TRBV18 | CASFPNGTQGNQPQHF | TGTGCCAGCTTTCCAAACGGGACCCAAGGGAATCAGCCCCAGCATTTT
TRBJ2-1 | . | . | TRBV27 | CASSWFSDAEQFF | TGTGCCAGCAGTTGGTTTAGCGACGCTGAGCAGTTCTTC
TRBJ2-5 | . | TRBD1 | TRBV28 | CASSLATGGRETQYF | TGTGCCAGCAGTTTAGCGACAGGGGGACGGGAGACCCAGTACTTC
TRBJ2-3 | few | . | TRBV7-9 | CASSSPAGPMGTDTQYF | TGTGCCAGCAGCTCCCCTGCGGGGCCGATGGGAACTGATACGCAGTATTTT
TRBJ2-1 | . | . | TRBV14 | CASSHRGLINEQFF | TGTGCCAGCAGCCACCGTGGACTGATCAATGAGCAGTTCTTC
TRBJ1-6 | few | . | TRBV2 | CASSEMGALSSYNSPLHF | TGTGCCAGCAGTGAAATGGGGGCATTAAGCTCCTATAATTCACCCCTCCACTTT